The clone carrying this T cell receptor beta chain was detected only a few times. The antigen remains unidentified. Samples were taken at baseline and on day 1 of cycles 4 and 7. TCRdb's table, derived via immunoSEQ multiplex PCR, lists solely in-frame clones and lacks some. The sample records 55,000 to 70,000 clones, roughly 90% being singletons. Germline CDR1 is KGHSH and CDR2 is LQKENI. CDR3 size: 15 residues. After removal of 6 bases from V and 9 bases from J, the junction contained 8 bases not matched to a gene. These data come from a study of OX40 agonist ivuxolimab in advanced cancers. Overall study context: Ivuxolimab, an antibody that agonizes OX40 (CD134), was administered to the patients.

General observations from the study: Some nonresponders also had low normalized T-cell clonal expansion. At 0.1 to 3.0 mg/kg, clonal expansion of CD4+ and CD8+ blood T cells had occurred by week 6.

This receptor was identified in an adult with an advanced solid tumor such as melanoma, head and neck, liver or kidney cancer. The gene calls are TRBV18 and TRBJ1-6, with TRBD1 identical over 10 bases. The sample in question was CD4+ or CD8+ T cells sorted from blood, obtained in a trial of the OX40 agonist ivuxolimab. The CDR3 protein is CASSLGTGDASPLHF. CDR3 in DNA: TGTGCCAGCTCCCTGGGGACAGGGGACGCTTCACCCCTCCACTTT. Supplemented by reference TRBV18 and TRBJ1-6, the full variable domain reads NAGVMQNPRHLVRRRGQEARLRCSPMKGHSHVYWYRQLPEEGLKFMVYLQKENIIDESGMPKERFSAEFPKEGPSILRIQQVVRGDSAAYFCASSLGTGDASPLHFGNGTRLTVT.